This paragraph covers one TCR beta chain sequence. The entry originates in a study of blood T cell repertoires in COVID-19. Here immunoSEQ multiplex PCR was the method, and the copy in TCRdb shows in-frame clones only, minus some. The sample holds approximately 170,000 clones, around 79% seen once. CDR3 size: 15 residues. Germline CDR1 reads LNHNV; CDR2 reads YYDKDF (reference sequence). Deletions cut 2 bases from V and 2 bases from J, with 7 bases between. Sequencing used peripheral blood. The receptor was isolated from a woman aged 45-65 years with acute or convalescent COVID-19. The chain uses TRBV15 and TRBJ2-6, with D unresolved. In nucleotides, the CDR3 is TGTGCCACCAGCAGACAGAAAACTGGGGCCAACGTCCTGACTTTC. Protein: CATSRQKTGANVLTF. The entire variable domain, with the rest obtained from reference TRBV15 and TRBJ2-6, is as follows: DAMVIQNPRYQVTQFGKPVTLSCSQTLNHNVMYWYQQKSSQAPKLLFHYYDKDFNNEADTPDNFQSRRPNTSFCFLDIRSPGLGDTAMYLCATSRQKTGANVLTFGAGSRLTVL.